A single sample is the source of the 18 T cell receptor beta chains below, sequenced in a study of identical twins. TCRdb reanalysed the 5' RACE reads using MiXCR and keeps one entry per CDR3 protein. Of some 1,600,000 distinct CDR3 sequences in the sample, less than 40% were seen once. The material sequenced was cord blood. The receptors come from a newborn girl in good health.

The chain couples TRBV7-9 to TRBJ2-4, with D maybe TRBD1 (6 bases). Trimming took off 5 bases at V and 0 bases at J, with 17 bases between the two ends. The CDR3 totals 17 residues. In germline, CDR1 is SEHNR, CDR2 FQNEAQ (reference sequence). CDR3 protein: CASSRILPGQAKNIQYF. CDR3 nucleotides: TGTGCCAGCAGCCGTATCTTGCCGGGACAAGCCAAAAACATTCAGTACTTC.

This clonotype was found many times. The chain is built from TRBV3-1 and TRBJ2-7; perhaps TRBD2 as D (6 bases). Trimming removed 3 bases at V and 0 bases at J, with 15 bases between. CDR1 is LGHDT and CDR2 is YNNKEL in the germline V gene (reference sequence). This CDR3 is built from 16 residues. The CDR3 coding sequence is TGTGCCAGCAGCCATCCCGGGACTTATAGCTCCTACGAGCAGTACTTC. Its protein is CASSHPGTYSSYEQYF.

This clonotype was recorded a few times. The chain is built from TRBV7-2 and TRBJ1-1; D call uncertain. This CDR3 has 15 amino acids. The germline CDR1 and CDR2 sequences are SGHTA and FQGNSA. Trimming removed 1 base at V and 0 bases at J, with 9 bases between. CDR3 in amino acids: CASSLVPHMNTEAFF. In DNA form, the CDR3 reads TGTGCCAGCAGCTTAGTCCCCCACATGAACACTGAAGCTTTCTTT.

The J gene is TRBJ2-7, the V gene TRBV3-1; no firm D call. The last part of the DNA fits TRBJ2-4 better; the J call may be wrong. This CDR3 has 15 amino acids. Germline V gives CDR1 LGHDT, CDR2 YNNKEL (reference sequence). The CDR3 reads CASSRSLGHGNIQYF. In DNA, the CDR3 is TGTGCCAGCAGCCGTTCCCTTGGGCACGGAAACATTCAGTACTTC.

The gene calls are TRBV6-1 and TRBJ1-2; TRBD1 aligns across 7 bases. The V gene end was trimmed by 0 bases and the J gene end by 7 bases; junction bases not matched to a gene: 8. The CDR3 spans 15 residues. Germline V gene sequence: CDR1 MNHNS, CDR2 SASEGT. This CDR3 reads CASSEAPGQEFGYTF. In DNA form, the CDR3 reads TGTGCCAGCAGTGAAGCGCCAGGACAGGAATTTGGCTACACCTTC.

This clonotype has only a few counts. The J gene is TRBJ2-7, the V gene TRBV29-1; no clear D gene. Per the germline V gene, CDR1 is SQVTM and CDR2 is ANQGSEA. This CDR3 is built from 12 residues. Trimming shortened V by 4 bases and J by 1 base, and 8 bases separated the two germline ends. Here the CDR3 DNA reads TGCAGCGTTGGACATAGGTCCTACGAGCAGTACTTC. Translating gives CSVGHRSYEQYF.

On this clonotype itself: One junction end does not reproduce the germline sequence, and a read error may be involved. The genes are TRBV7-2 and TRBJ2-5, with TRBD1 matching 9 bases. Germline V gene lookup returns CDR1 SGHTA and CDR2 FQGNSA. The CDR3 has 13 amino acids. CDR3 sequence: CAGSLGTGYEQYF. For the CDR3, the DNA is TGTGCCGGCAGCTTAGGGACAGGGTATGAGCAGTACTTC.

This chain links TRBV4-1 with TRBJ1-6; weak D call: TRBD1 (6 bases). V was shortened by 3 bases and J by 9 bases, with 15 bases between the two germline ends. Germline CDR1 and CDR2: MGHRA and YSYEKL. The CDR3 runs to 15 residues. The CDR3 sequence: CASSHPRGEGSPLHF. CDR3 nucleotide sequence: TGCGCCAGCAGCCATCCCAGGGGAGAGGGTTCACCCCTCCACTTT.

V gene TRBV28 combines with J gene TRBJ2-5; no clear D. This CDR3 region has 10 residues. The V end was cut by 8 bases, the J end by 11 bases, with 12 bases between. Per the germline V gene, CDR1 is MDHEN and CDR2 is SYDVKM. CDR3: CASYGNEQYF. In DNA, the CDR3 is TGTGCCAGCTATGGGAATGAGCAGTACTTC.

Points on this clonotype: One end of the junction varies from germline; a read error may be responsible. This chain connects TRBV12-3 or TRBV12-4 to TRBJ2-3; no definite D call. The CDR3 spans 13 residues. The CDR3 loop reads CASRPVSTDMQYF. The DNA for the CDR3 is TGTGCCAGCAGGCCGGTTAGCACAGATATGCAGTATTTC.

This clonotype was detected only a few times. This chain's CDR3 is CASGPAGTPTYEQYF. The CDR3 region has the DNA TGTGCCAGCGGACCGGCGGGGACACCTACCTACGAGCAGTACTTC. The V and J genes are TRBV9 and TRBJ2-5; D possibly uses TRBD1 or TRBD2 (6 bases each). The closer fit of TRBJ2-7 to the DNA end suggests the J call may be wrong. The germline V gene encodes CDR1 SGDLS and CDR2 YYNGEE. The length of the CDR3 is 15 residues.

A few counts support this clonotype. This chain joins TRBV10-1 and TRBJ2-1, with 12 nucleotides matching TRBD2. The germline gives CDR1 WNHNN, CDR2 SYGVQD (reference sequence). The CDR3 is 17 amino acids. V was pared by 3 bases and J by 9 bases, with 12 bases of the junction left unmatched. The DNA of the CDR3 is TGCGCCAGCAGTGACCAGTTGCTAGCGGGGGGGCGCGGTGAGCAGTTCTTC. This sequence encodes CASSDQLLAGGRGEQFF.

This chain uses TRBV6-4 with TRBJ2-1; perhaps TRBD2 as D (6 bases). The CDR3 consists of 14 residues. Trimming stripped 7 bases from V and 3 bases from J, with 13 bases between. The germline V gene encodes CDR1 MRHNA and CDR2 SNTAGT. Written as DNA, the CDR3 is TGTGCCAGCAATGATCCAGCGGGCTACAATGAGCAGTTCTTC. Amino acids: CASNDPAGYNEQFF.

In this sample, this clonotype turned up a few times. The CDR3 nucleotides read TGTGCCACCAGGGGGCAGAGCTATGGCTACACCTTC. Protein sequence: CATRGQSYGYTF. The J gene is TRBJ1-2, the V gene TRBV6-6; 8 bases line up with TRBD1. The ends lost 10 bases at V and 4 bases at J; junction bases unmatched: 5. The CDR3 totals 12 residues. The germline CDR1 and CDR2 sequences are MNHNY and SVGAGI (reference sequence).

This clonotype was counted between two and nine times. The V call is TRBV5-1, the J call TRBJ2-5; TRBD1 matches 8 bases. CDR3 size: 14 residues. Germline CDR1 SGHRS, CDR2 YFSETQ. V was clipped by 4 bases and J by 3 bases; unmatched bases: 5. CDR3 bases: TGCGCCAGCAGCCAAACGACAGGGGAAGAGACCCAGTACTTC. Residues: CASSQTTGEETQYF.

This clonotype was detected many times. V gene TRBV20-1 combines with J gene TRBJ2-4; TRBD2 matches 7 bases. CDR3 length: 13 residues. In germline, CDR1 is DFQATT, CDR2 SNEGSKA (reference sequence). V lost 3 bases, J lost 1 base, and 0 bases stayed unmatched. CDR3 bases: TGCAGTGCTAGCGGGAGGGCCAAAAACATTCAGTACTTC. Protein: CSASGRAKNIQYF.

The chain joins TRBV24-1 to TRBJ2-7; 15 nucleotides line up with TRBD2. CDR3 length: 18 residues. Germline CDR1 is KGHDR and CDR2 is SFDVKD. Germline trimming cut 3 bases from V and 7 bases from J; bases unmatched to any gene: 12. CDR3 residues: CATSDPLWTSGRVNEQYF. CDR3 nucleotide sequence: TGTGCCACCAGTGATCCTTTGTGGACTAGCGGGAGGGTTAATGAGCAGTACTTC.

This clonotype appeared a few times. At one of its ends the junction is not consistent with the germline gene, which may arise from a read error. The rearrangement joins TRBV20-1 to TRBJ2-5; tentatively, D is TRBD2 (5 bases). The germline CDR1 and CDR2 sequences are DFQATT and SNEGSKA (reference sequence). This CDR3 has 10 residues. The CDR3, as DNA: TGTACACGGGGTATCGATGAGCAGTACTTC. As protein: CTRGIDEQYF.